Listed here are 22 T cell receptor beta chains from one sample, sequenced in a study of CD8+CD57+ T cells in acquired aplastic anemia. CDR3 and TCR beta VDJ profiling relied on a genomic DNA template. TCRdb used MiXCR to reprocess the reads, holding one entry per CDR3 protein. The table lists about 180,000 distinct CDR3 sequences, around 50% of them singletons. For sequencing, patients were chosen who had shown expansion of CD8+CD57+ cells by flow cytometry. Sequencing was done on a sample of sorted CD4+, CD8+, or CD8+CD57+ T cells (not recorded which) from PBMCs. These receptors were obtained from a human donor with aplastic anemia.

The chain carries TRBV19 and TRBJ1-2, with 7 bases aligning to TRBD1. The CDR3 is made up of 14 amino acids. CDR1 is LNHDA and CDR2 is SQIVND in the germline V gene (reference sequence). With 5 bases clipped from V and 8 bases from J, the junction kept 11 bases outside the gene matches. The CDR3 reads CASSDPGGFKGYTF. The CDR3 nucleotides read TGTGCCAGTAGTGACCCAGGGGGGTTTAAAGGCTACACCTTC.

This rearrangement joins TRBV18 to TRBJ1-6; possible D gene TRBD1, 5 bases. Trimming removed 3 bases from V and 14 bases from J, with 14 bases in between. CDR1 and CDR2 (germline): KGHSH, LQKENI. The CDR3 length is 13 residues. CDR3 nucleotide sequence: TGTGCCAGCTCACCTTCAGAGGGGCGGTCCCTCCACTTT. This gives the protein CASSPSEGRSLHF.

For this clonotype: One end of the junction varies from germline; a read error may be responsible. The chain combines TRBV5-5 with TRBJ1-6; no clear D. This CDR3 contains 14 residues. CDR1 is SGHKS, CDR2 YYEKEE, per germline (reference sequence). The CDR3 sequence: CASSLGMYNSPPRF. The CDR3 DNA reads as TGTGCCAGCAGCTTGGGCATGTATAATTCACCCCCCCGCTTT.

V is TRBV2 and J is TRBJ2-2; 9 positions match TRBD2. CDR3 length: 15 amino acids. After removal of 5 bases from V and 4 bases from J, the junction contained 5 bases not matched to a gene. Germline V gene lookup returns CDR1 SNHLY and CDR2 FYNNEI. CDR3 bases: TGTGCCAGCAGTTCTCGCGGGGGGGCCACCGGGGAGCTGTTTTTT. As protein: CASSSRGGATGELFF.

This chain links TRBV15 with TRBJ2-7, with D possibly being TRBD2 (5 bases). Deletions cut 3 bases from V and 1 base from J, with 10 bases between. This CDR3 region has 14 residues. Germline V gene sequence: CDR1 LNHNV, CDR2 YYDKDF (reference sequence). This chain's CDR3 is CATSSSVRSYEQYF. The CDR3 coding sequence is TGTGCCACCAGCAGTAGCGTTAGATCCTACGAGCAGTACTTC. The whole variable domain, remainder taken from reference TRBV15 and TRBJ2-7, is DAMVIQNPRYQVTQFGKPVTLSCSQTLNHNVMYWYQQKSSQAPKLLFHYYDKDFNNEADTPDNFQSRRPNTSFCFLDIRSPGLGDTAMYLCATSSSVRSYEQYFGPGTRLTVT.

This chain links TRBV7-2 with TRBJ2-1; D is undetermined. The V end lost 0 bases, the J end lost 2 bases, and 5 bases lay between the germline ends. This CDR3 region has 14 residues. Per germline, CDR1 SGHTA and CDR2 FQGNSA. The CDR3 loop reads CASSLAGTYNEQFF. DNA of the CDR3: TGTGCCAGCAGCTTAGCTGGTACCTACAATGAGCAGTTCTTC.

This clonotype was counted ten times or more. The chain employs TRBV7-2 and TRBJ2-3; D gene unclear. CDR1 SGHTA and CDR2 FQGNSA come from the germline V gene. Between the trimmed V and J ends, which lost 5 bases and 2 bases, there was a span of 5 bases. This CDR3 comprises 12 residues. The CDR3 loop reads CASSPHTDTQYF. The DNA of the CDR3 is TGTGCCAGCAGCCCCCACACAGATACGCAGTATTTT.

This clonotype was counted between two and nine times. The chain is built from TRBV30 and TRBJ2-3, with no clear D. The CDR3 totals 13 residues. CDR1 and CDR2 (germline): GTSNPN, SVGIG (reference sequence). The germline V and J ends were trimmed by 2 bases and 6 bases, with 12 bases remaining between them. The CDR3 DNA follows: TGTGCCTGGAGTTGGTCTTCGTCGGATACGCAGTATTTT. This codes for CAWSWSSSDTQYF.

This clonotype was counted ten times or more. The chain employs TRBV11-2 and TRBJ2-3; 9 positions agree with TRBD2. The CDR3 runs to 15 residues. Germline V gene sequence: CDR1 SGHAT, CDR2 FQNNGV. J was trimmed by 1 base and V by 5 bases; bases with no gene match: 4. Here the CDR3 DNA reads TGTGCCAGCAGCCCAAGGACTAGCGGCACAGATACGCAGTATTTT. As protein: CASSPRTSGTDTQYF. Full variable domain (missing parts from reference TRBV11-2 and TRBJ2-3): EAGVAQSPRYKIIEKRQSVAFWCNPISGHATLYWYQQILGQGPKLLIQFQNNGVVDDSQLPKDRFSAERLKGVDSTLKIQPAKLEDSAVYLCASSPRTSGTDTQYFGPGTRLTVL.

This clonotype was counted ten times or more. The J gene is TRBJ2-5, the V gene TRBV5-1; D is ambiguous. The germline V gene has CDR1 SGHRS and CDR2 YFSETQ. V was trimmed by 3 bases and J by 0 bases, leaving 3 bases between them. The CDR3 extends over 12 amino acids. CDR3 residues: CASSSHQETQYF. CDR3 nucleotide sequence: TGCGCCAGCAGCTCGCACCAAGAGACCCAGTACTTC.

This clonotype has just one count. This chain uses TRBV7-2 with TRBJ2-5; 9 bases align to TRBD2. Germline values: CDR1 SGHTA, CDR2 FQGNSA. V lost 5 bases to trimming and J lost 2 bases; unmatched junction nucleotides: 9. The CDR3 length is 16 residues. The CDR3 DNA sequence: TGTGCCAGCAGCGCCCTAGCGGGGACACTACAAGAGACCCAGTACTTC. Translated, it gives CASSALAGTLQETQYF.

The gene calls are TRBV12-3 or TRBV12-4 and TRBJ2-7; D might be TRBD1 or TRBD2, each matching 5 bases. The V end lost 5 bases, the J end lost 2 bases, and 10 bases lay between the germline ends. The CDR3 length is 13 residues. CDR3 region: CASSRDQAYEQYF. In DNA form, the CDR3 reads TGTGCCAGCAGTCGGGACCAAGCCTACGAGCAGTACTTC.

This clonotype was recorded many times. The V and J genes are TRBV20-1 and TRBJ1-3; tentatively, D is TRBD1 (5 bases). Looked up from germline, CDR1 is DFQATT and CDR2 is SNEGSKA (reference sequence). Trimming took off 8 bases at V and 4 bases at J, with 12 bases between the two ends. The CDR3 has 12 amino acids. The CDR3 reads CSRTGPGNTIYF. CDR3 in DNA: TGCAGTAGAACAGGACCGGGAAACACCATATATTTT.

The chain carries TRBV19 and TRBJ2-3, with 11 bases lining up with TRBD1. The CDR3 is made up of 15 amino acids. Germline-derived CDR1 and CDR2 are LNHDA and SQIVND (reference sequence). V was pared by 6 bases and J by 7 bases, with 9 bases of the junction left unmatched. The CDR3 protein is CASRHRDRGSNTQYF. In DNA form, the CDR3 reads TGTGCCAGTAGACATAGGGACAGGGGGTCAAATACGCAGTATTTT.

The rearrangement links TRBV20-1 to TRBJ2-4; D could derive from TRBD1 or TRBD2 (5 bases each). The CDR3 runs 14 residues. The V gene's germline CDR1 is DFQATT and CDR2 SNEGSKA (reference sequence). V lost 5 bases, J lost 5 bases, and 16 bases lay in between. As DNA, the CDR3 is TGCAGTGCTCTGGGGGTACTTTGGGAAAACATTCAGTACTTC. This sequence encodes CSALGVLWENIQYF.

The V gene is TRBV7-9, the J gene TRBJ1-1; weak D call: TRBD1 (5 bases). The germline V and J ends were trimmed by 1 base and 6 bases, with 9 bases remaining between them. Germline-derived CDR1 and CDR2 are SEHNR and FQNEAQ (reference sequence). This CDR3 has 13 amino acids. CDR3 in amino acids: CASSLEGTAEAFF. For the CDR3, the DNA is TGTGCCAGCAGCTTAGAAGGGACGGCTGAAGCTTTCTTT.

The rearrangement joins TRBV9 to TRBJ2-7; D gene ambiguous. This CDR3 contains 13 residues. From germline, CDR1 is SGDLS and CDR2 YYNGEE. Trimming removed 0 bases at V and 5 bases at J, with 9 bases between. CDR3 sequence: CASSVGPPHEQYF. Written as DNA, the CDR3 is TGTGCCAGCAGCGTAGGTCCCCCCCACGAGCAGTACTTC.

This chain joins TRBV28 and TRBJ2-7; 7 bases fit TRBD2. Trimming at V came to 5 bases and at J to 4 bases, leaving 5 bases not matched to a gene. Germline loops: CDR1 MDHEN, CDR2 SYDVKM. The CDR3 has 13 residues. The CDR3, as DNA: TGTGCCAGCAGTAGGACTAGTTGGTACGAGCAGTACTTC. Translation: CASSRTSWYEQYF. Looking up the rest from reference TRBV28 and TRBJ2-7 gives the full variable domain: DVKVTQSSRYLVKRTGEKVFLECVQDMDHENMFWYRQDPGLGLRLIYFSYDVKMKEKGDIPEGYSVSREKKERFSLILESASTNQTSMYLCASSRTSWYEQYFGPGTRLTVT.

A few counts support this clonotype. This chain connects TRBV20-1 to TRBJ2-5; D possibly corresponds to TRBD2 (5 bases). The CDR3 length is 12 residues. Germline V gives CDR1 DFQATT, CDR2 SNEGSKA (reference sequence). V shed 8 bases and J shed 4 bases, with 14 bases lying between them. CDR3 loop: CSSMSGLETQYF. The DNA of the CDR3 is TGCAGTTCCATGAGCGGTCTAGAGACCCAGTACTTC.

This clonotype was recorded at least ten times. The chain has TRBV5-1 and TRBJ1-2, with 8 bases matching TRBD1. The V and J ends lost 4 bases and 4 bases, in that order; junction bases with no gene match: 15. The CDR3 totals 17 residues. Germline CDR1 SGHRS, CDR2 YFSETQ. The CDR3 nucleotides are TGCGCCAGCAGCGGAGGGACAGGTTCCCTGATAAGCTATGGCTACACCTTC. It yields the protein CASSGGTGSLISYGYTF. The full variable domain, with the rest looked up from reference TRBV5-1 and TRBJ1-2, is KAGVTQTPRYLIKTRGQQVTLSCSPISGHRSVSWYQQTPGQGLQFLFEYFSETQRNKGNFPGRFSGRQFSNSRSEMNVSTLELGDSALYLCASSGGTGSLISYGYTFGSGTRLTVV.

The chain employs TRBV10-3 and TRBJ2-1; D remains ambiguous. The V gene's germline CDR1 is ENHRY and CDR2 SYGVKD. V shed 0 bases and J shed 4 bases, with 7 bases lying between them. The CDR3 extends over 14 amino acids. The CDR3: CAISESTEYNEQFF. CDR3 bases: TGTGCCATCAGTGAGTCGACGGAGTACAATGAGCAGTTCTTC.

This clonotype has a handful of counts. A read error may explain this, as a much larger clone is one base away. The rearrangement joins TRBV11-2 to TRBJ1-6; TRBD1 might be the D (5 bases). Germline CDR1 and CDR2: SGHAT and FQNNGV. The CDR3 is 16 residues long. This CDR3 reads CASSLDKGSYNSPLRF. The DNA of the CDR3 is TGTGCCAGCAGCTTAGATAAGGGGTCCTATAATTCACCCCTCCGCTTT.